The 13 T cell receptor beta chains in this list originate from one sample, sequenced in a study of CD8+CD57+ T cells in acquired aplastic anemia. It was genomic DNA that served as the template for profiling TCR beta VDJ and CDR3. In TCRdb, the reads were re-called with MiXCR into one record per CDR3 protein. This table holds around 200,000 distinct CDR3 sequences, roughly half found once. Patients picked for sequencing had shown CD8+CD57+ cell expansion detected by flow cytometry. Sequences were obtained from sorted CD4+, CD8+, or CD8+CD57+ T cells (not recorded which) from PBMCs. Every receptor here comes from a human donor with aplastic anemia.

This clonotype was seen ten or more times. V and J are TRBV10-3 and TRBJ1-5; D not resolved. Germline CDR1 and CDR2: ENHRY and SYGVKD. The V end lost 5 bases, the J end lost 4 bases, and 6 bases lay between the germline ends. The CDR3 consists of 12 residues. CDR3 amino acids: CAISSDNQPQHF. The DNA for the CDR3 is TGTGCCATCAGTTCAGATAATCAGCCCCAGCATTTT.

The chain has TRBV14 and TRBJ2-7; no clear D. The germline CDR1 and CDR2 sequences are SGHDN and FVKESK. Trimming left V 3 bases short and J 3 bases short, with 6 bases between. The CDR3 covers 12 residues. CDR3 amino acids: CASSHGVYEQYF. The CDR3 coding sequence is TGTGCCAGCAGCCACGGTGTCTACGAGCAGTACTTC.

The CDR3 loop reads CASSGNSGQENTGELFF. CDR3 coding DNA: TGTGCCAGCAGCGGAAATTCGGGACAAGAGAACACCGGGGAGCTGTTTTTT. This rearrangement joins TRBV7-7 to TRBJ2-2; D might be TRBD1 (6 bases). This CDR3 is built from 17 residues. V lost 5 bases and J 1 base, leaving 17 bases between the germline ends. Germline lookup yields CDR1 SSHAT and CDR2 FNYEAQ (reference sequence).

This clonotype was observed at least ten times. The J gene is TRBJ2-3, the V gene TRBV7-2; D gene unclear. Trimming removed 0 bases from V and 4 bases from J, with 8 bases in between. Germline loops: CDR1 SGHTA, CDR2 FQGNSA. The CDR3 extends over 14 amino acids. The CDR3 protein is CASSLAVDADTQYF. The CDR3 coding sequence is TGTGCCAGCAGCTTAGCAGTGGACGCAGATACGCAGTATTTT.

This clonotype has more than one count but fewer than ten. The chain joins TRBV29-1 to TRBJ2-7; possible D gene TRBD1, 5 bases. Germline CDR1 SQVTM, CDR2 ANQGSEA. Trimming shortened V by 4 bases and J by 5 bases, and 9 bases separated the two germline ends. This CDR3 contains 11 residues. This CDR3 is CSVGRDNEQYF. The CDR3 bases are TGCAGCGTTGGCAGGGATAACGAGCAGTACTTC.

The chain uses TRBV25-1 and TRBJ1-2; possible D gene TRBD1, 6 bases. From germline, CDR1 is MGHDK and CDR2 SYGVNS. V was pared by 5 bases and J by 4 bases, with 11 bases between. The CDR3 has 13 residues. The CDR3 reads CASSQTGAYGYTF. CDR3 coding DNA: TGTGCCAGCAGTCAGACAGGAGCCTATGGCTACACCTTC.

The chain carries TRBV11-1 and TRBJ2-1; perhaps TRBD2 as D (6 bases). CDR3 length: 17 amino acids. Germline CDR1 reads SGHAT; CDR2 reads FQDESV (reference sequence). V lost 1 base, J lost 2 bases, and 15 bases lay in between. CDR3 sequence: CASSLEGGTVTYNEQFF. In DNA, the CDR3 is TGTGCCAGCAGCTTAGAAGGCGGGACCGTTACCTACAATGAGCAGTTCTTC.

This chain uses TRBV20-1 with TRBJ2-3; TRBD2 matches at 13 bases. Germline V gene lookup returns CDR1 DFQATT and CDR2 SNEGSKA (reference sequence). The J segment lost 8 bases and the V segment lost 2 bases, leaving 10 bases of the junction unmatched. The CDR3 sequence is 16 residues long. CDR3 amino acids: CSARSGTSGTAGTQYF. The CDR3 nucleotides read TGCAGTGCTAGATCGGGGACTAGCGGGACCGCAGGTACGCAGTATTTT.

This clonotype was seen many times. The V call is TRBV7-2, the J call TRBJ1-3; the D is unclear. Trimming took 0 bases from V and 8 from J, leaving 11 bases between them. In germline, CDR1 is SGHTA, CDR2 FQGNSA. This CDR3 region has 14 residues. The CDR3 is CASSLAQGRDTIYF. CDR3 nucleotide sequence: TGTGCCAGCAGCTTAGCGCAAGGGAGGGACACCATATATTTT.

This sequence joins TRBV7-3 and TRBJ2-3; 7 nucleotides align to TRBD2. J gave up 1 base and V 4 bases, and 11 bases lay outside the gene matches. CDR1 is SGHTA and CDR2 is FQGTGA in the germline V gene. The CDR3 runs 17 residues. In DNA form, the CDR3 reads TGTGCCAGCAGCTCACGGAGCGGGGCCCTATGCACAGATACGCAGTATTTT. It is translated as CASSSRSGALCTDTQYF. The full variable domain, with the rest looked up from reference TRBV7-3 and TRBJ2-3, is GAGVSQTPSNKVTEKGKYVELRCDPISGHTALYWYRQSLGQGPEFLIYFQGTGAADDSGLPNDRFFAVRPEGSVSTLKIQRTERGDSAVYLCASSSRSGALCTDTQYFGPGTRLTVL.

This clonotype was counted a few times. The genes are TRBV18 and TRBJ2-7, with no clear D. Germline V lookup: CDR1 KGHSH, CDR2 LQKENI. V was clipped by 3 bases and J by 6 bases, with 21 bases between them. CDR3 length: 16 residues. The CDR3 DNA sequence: TGTGCCAGCTCACCGTCGGTCACAGCTCTTCTGGCCGAGCAGTACTTC. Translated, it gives CASSPSVTALLAEQYF.

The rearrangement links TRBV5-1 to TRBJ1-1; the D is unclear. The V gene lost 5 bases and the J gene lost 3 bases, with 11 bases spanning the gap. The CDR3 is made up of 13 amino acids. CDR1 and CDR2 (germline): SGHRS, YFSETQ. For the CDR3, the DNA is TGCGCCAGCAGGGCGACTGGAGACACTGAAGCTTTCTTT. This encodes CASRATGDTEAFF. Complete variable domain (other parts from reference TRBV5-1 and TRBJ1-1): KAGVTQTPRYLIKTRGQQVTLSCSPISGHRSVSWYQQTPGQGLQFLFEYFSETQRNKGNFPGRFSGRQFSNSRSEMNVSTLELGDSALYLCASRATGDTEAFFGQGTRLTVV.

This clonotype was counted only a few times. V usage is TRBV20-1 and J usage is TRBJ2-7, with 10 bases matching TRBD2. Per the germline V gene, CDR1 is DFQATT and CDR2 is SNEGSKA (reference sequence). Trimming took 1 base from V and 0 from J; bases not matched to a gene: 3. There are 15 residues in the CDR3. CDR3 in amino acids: CSARGTSGDSYEQYF. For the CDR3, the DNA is TGCAGTGCTAGAGGTACTAGCGGGGACTCCTACGAGCAGTACTTC.